Listed below are T cell receptor beta chains from one sample, sequenced in a study of blood T cell repertoires in COVID-19. Sequencing was performed with immunoSEQ multiplex PCR; in TCRdb, only in-frame clones are kept and a portion is missing. The data contain about 260,000 clones, about 87% of them singletons. What was sequenced was peripheral blood. These receptors originate from a middle-aged woman with acute or convalescent COVID-19. The CDR3 runs from the conserved cysteine through the conserved F or W. The order of the fields is clone size, V gene, J gene, D gene, CDR3 DNA, CDR3 protein. A D gene is named only where the DNA matches it firmly. The size of a clone is reported for some rows only, either as once, few or many, or as a class for expanded clones.

few	TRBV6-6	TRBJ1-1	TRBD1	TGTGCCAGCAGTGGAACCTTACAGGGGACCACTGAAGCTTTCTTT	CASSGTLQGTTEAFF
-	TRBV2	TRBJ2-1	TRBD2	TGTGCCAGCAGTCAGCGGGGGGGCCCCTACAATGAGCAGTTCTTC	CASSQRGGPYNEQFF
few	TRBV7-2	TRBJ1-5	-	TGTGCCAGCAGCTTAGGACTTAGCAATCAGCCCCAGCATTTT	CASSLGLSNQPQHF
-	TRBV5-4	TRBJ2-1	TRBD1	TGTGCCAGCAGCCTGGACAGGGGTAGATTCAATGAGCAGTTCTTC	CASSLDRGRFNEQFF
once	TRBV2	TRBJ1-1	-	TGTGCCAGCAGTGCCGGGAGGACTATTAGGGGGAAAGCTTTCTTT	CASSAGRTIRGKAFF
-	TRBV7-3	TRBJ2-3	TRBD1	TGTGCCAGCAGCCCACGACAGGGGACGCGAGATACGCAGTATTTT	CASSPRQGTRDTQYF
-	TRBV5-1	TRBJ2-3	-	TGCGCCAGCAGCCGTATTAGCACAGATACGCAGTATTTT	CASSRISTDTQYF
once	TRBV18	TRBJ1-1	TRBD1	TGTGCCAGCCTGGGACAGGGGTTCGGTTGGACTGAAGCTTTCTTT	CASLGQGFGWTEAFF
-	TRBV5-1	TRBJ1-1	TRBD1	TGCGCCAGCAGCCCCGGGACAGCCATGAACACTGAAGCTTTCTTT	CASSPGTAMNTEAFF
-	TRBV29-1	TRBJ1-5	-	TGCAGCGTTTGGCGGGGGGTGGTACAGCCCCAGCATTTT	CSVWRGVVQPQHF
-	TRBV11-2	TRBJ1-4	TRBD1	TGTGCCAGCAGCCTAGGGGGACAGTTTGTTGAAAAACTGTTTTTT	CASSLGGQFVEKLFF
-	TRBV30	TRBJ1-5	-	TGTGCCTGGGAAGGACAGAACAATCAGCCCCAGCATTTT	CAWEGQNNQPQHF
-	TRBV19	TRBJ1-5	-	TGTGCCAGTAGCAAGAAGGGAGATTATAGCAATCAGCCCCAGCATTTT	CASSKKGDYSNQPQHF
-	TRBV11-1	TRBJ1-3	-	TGTGCCACCAGCCGGGACTTAGGAAACACCATATATTTT	CATSRDLGNTIYF
-	TRBV28	TRBJ2-2	TRBD2	TGTGCCAGCAGTTCCGGGACTAGTAGGACCGGGGAGCTGTTTTTT	CASSSGTSRTGELFF
-	TRBV5-8	TRBJ1-5	-	TGTGCCAGCAGCTTCTGGTCGGGCAATCAGCCCCAGCATTTT	CASSFWSGNQPQHF
-	TRBV7-2	TRBJ2-1	-	TGTGCCAGCAGCGTAATAGCGGAGTCCTACAATGAGCAGTTCTTC	CASSVIAESYNEQFF
-	TRBV30	TRBJ2-1	-	TGTGCCTGGAGTGTACACAGGAGCCTTGCACACCTCTACAATGAGCAGTTCTTC	CAWSVHRSLAHLYNEQFF
-	TRBV6-5	TRBJ1-4	-	TGTGCCAGCAGAGGACACACAACTAATGAAAAACTGTTTTTT	CASRGHTTNEKLFF
-	TRBV10-1	TRBJ2-2	-	TGCGCCAGCAGTGACCTGTTTACCGGGGAGCTGTTTTTT	CASSDLFTGELFF
-	TRBV19	TRBJ2-1	-	TGTGCCAGTAATGAACGTAGTGGGGGACTGGGCCGAGCGGGTGAGCAGTTCTTC	CASNERSGGLGRAGEQFF
-	TRBV5-6	TRBJ2-1	TRBD2	TGTGCCAGCAGCGCGGAGCTTAGCGGGGGGTACTCCTACAATGAGCAGTTCTTC	CASSAELSGGYSYNEQFF
-	TRBV18	TRBJ1-1	-	TGTGCCAGCTCAAACATGAACACTGAAGCTTTCTTT	CASSNMNTEAFF
-	TRBV5-4	TRBJ2-3	TRBD2	TGTGCCAGCAGGGCGCCGGGACTAACTAGCACAGATACGCAGTATTTT	CASRAPGLTSTDTQYF
-	TRBV5-1	TRBJ2-3	TRBD2	TGCGCCAGCAGCCAACAACCCGGGACTAGCGTTATCACAGATACGCAGTATTTT	CASSQQPGTSVITDTQYF
-	TRBV12-3/TRBV12-4	TRBJ1-1	TRBD1	TGTGCCAGCAGGGGGGACAGGAACACTGAAGCTTTCTTT	CASRGDRNTEAFF
few	TRBV20-1	TRBJ1-4	-	TGCAGTGCTAGTACAGGGTCAGCTGGGGAAAAACTGTTTTTT	CSASTGSAGEKLFF
-	TRBV5-1	TRBJ2-3	TRBD2	TGCGCCAGCAGCTTGGAAGCGGGGGGTGCCACAGATACGCAGTATTTT	CASSLEAGGATDTQYF
-	TRBV11-2	TRBJ1-2	-	TGTGCCAGCAGGTCCCTCAGGGGCTACTATGGCTACACCTTC	CASRSLRGYYGYTF
-	TRBV2	TRBJ1-5	-	TGTGCCAGCAGTGAAAGAACAGGCAATCAGCCCCAGCATTTT	CASSERTGNQPQHF
-	TRBV7-2	TRBJ2-5	-	TGTGCCAGCAGCGCCAATGGGCTCCGGGAGACCCAGTACTTC	CASSANGLRETQYF
-	TRBV3-1/TRBV3-2	TRBJ2-1	-	TGTGCCAGCAGCTCGTCCGCGATCTCCTACAATGAGCAGTTCTTC	CASSSSAISYNEQFF
few	TRBV27	TRBJ2-3	TRBD2	TGTGCCAGCAGTAACCGACTAGCGGGGGTAACTAGCACAGATACGCAGTATTTT	CASSNRLAGVTSTDTQYF
-	TRBV6-4	TRBJ2-1	TRBD2	TGTGCCAGCACTCTACCGACCGGGACTAGGTCAGATGAGCAGTTCTTC	CASTLPTGTRSDEQFF
-	TRBV19	TRBJ1-6	TRBD1	TGTGCCAGTAGTCTCGACAGGGTGAATTCACCCCTCCACTTT	CASSLDRVNSPLHF
-	TRBV3-1/TRBV3-2	TRBJ1-2	-	TGTGCCAGCAGGATGGCGGGAGGAAACTATGGCTACACCTTC	CASRMAGGNYGYTF